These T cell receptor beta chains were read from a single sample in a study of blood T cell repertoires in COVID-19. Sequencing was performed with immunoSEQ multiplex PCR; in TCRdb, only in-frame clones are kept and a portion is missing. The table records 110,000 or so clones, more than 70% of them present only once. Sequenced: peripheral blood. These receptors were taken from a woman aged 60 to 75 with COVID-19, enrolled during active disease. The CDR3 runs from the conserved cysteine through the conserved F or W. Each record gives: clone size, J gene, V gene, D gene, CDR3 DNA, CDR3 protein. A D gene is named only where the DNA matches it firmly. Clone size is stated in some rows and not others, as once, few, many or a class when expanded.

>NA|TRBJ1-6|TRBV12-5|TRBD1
TGTGCTAGTGGTCTAGCTATAGACAGGGGAATCTTCAATTCACCCCTCCACTTT
CASGLAIDRGIFNSPLHF
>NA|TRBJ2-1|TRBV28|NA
TGTGCCAGCAGTTCAAGCCACTCGAGCTCCTACAATGAGCAGTTCTTC
CASSSSHSSSYNEQFF
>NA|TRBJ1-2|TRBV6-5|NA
TGTGCCAGCAGTCCGACAGAGTTCTATGGCTACACCTTC
CASSPTEFYGYTF
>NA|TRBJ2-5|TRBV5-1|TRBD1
TGCGCCAGCAGCTTGCCCAGGGGGGAGACCCAGTACTTC
CASSLPRGETQYF
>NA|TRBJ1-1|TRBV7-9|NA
TGTGCCAGCAGCTCAGGACTGTCGAAGACTGAAGCTTTCTTT
CASSSGLSKTEAFF
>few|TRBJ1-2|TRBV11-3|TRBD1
TGTGCCAGCAGCATTACCGGGACAGGGAGCGGCTACACCTTC
CASSITGTGSGYTF
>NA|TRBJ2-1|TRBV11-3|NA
TGTGCCAGCAGCTTGAGGGGGGGCCCCCCGGAGCAGTTCTTC
CASSLRGGPPEQFF
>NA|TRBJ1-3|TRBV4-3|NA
TGCGCCAGCAGCCAAGGAGGAGTCATTTCTGGAAACACCATATATTTT
CASSQGGVISGNTIYF
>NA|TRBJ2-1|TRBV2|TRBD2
TGTGCCAGCACTAGCGGGGGGAAGGAATCCAATGAGCAGTTCTTC
CASTSGGKESNEQFF
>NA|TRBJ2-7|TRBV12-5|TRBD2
TGTGCTAGTGGTCTCAAAGGGACTAGCGGGAAATTGACCCACGAGCAGTACTTC
CASGLKGTSGKLTHEQYF
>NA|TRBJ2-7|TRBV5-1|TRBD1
TGCGCCAGCAGCCCCGGGACAGGGGGCCGGAACGAGCAGTACTTC
CASSPGTGGRNEQYF
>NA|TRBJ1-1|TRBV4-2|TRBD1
TGTGCCAGCAGCCAAGACCAGGGGGCTTTGAACACTGAAGCTTTCTTT
CASSQDQGALNTEAFF
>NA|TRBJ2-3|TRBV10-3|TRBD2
TGTGCCATCAGTGAGTCGAAAGGACTAGCTACGGTTTCTAGCACAGATACGCAGTATTTT
CAISESKGLATVSSTDTQYF
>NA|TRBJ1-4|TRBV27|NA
TGTGCCAGCAGTTTAGGCATGAATGAAAAACTGTTTTTT
CASSLGMNEKLFF
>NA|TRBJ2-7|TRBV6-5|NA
TGTGCCAGCAGTTACTTCGGGACTGGGAGCTCCTACGAGCAGTACTTC
CASSYFGTGSSYEQYF
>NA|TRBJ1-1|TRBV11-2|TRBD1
TGTGCCAGCGGATACTGGACAGGTTGGACTGAAGCTTTCTTT
CASGYWTGWTEAFF
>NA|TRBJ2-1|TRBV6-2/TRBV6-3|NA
TGTGCCAGCAGTCGGCGGCTAGCAGGTCTCAGCTCCTACAATGAGCAGTTCTTC
CASSRRLAGLSSYNEQFF
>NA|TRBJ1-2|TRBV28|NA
TGTGCCAGCAGTATGACAGTCGGCTATGGCTACACCTTC
CASSMTVGYGYTF
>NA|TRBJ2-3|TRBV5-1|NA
TGCGCCAGCAGCTTGTCTAGCTTTGAAGATACGCAGTATTTT
CASSLSSFEDTQYF
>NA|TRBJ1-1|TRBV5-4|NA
TGTGCCAGCAGCCCGACTGTTATGAACACTGAAGCTTTCTTT
CASSPTVMNTEAFF
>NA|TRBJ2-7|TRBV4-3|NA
TGCGCCAGCAGCCAAGTAAGTGACTTATCGAGCTCCTACGAGCAGTACTTC
CASSQVSDLSSSYEQYF
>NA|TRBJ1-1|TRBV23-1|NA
TGCGCCAGCAGTCCGAGAGGCACTGAAGCTTTCTTT
CASSPRGTEAFF
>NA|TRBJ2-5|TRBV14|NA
TGTGCCAGCAGCCAAGAAGTCACGGGGAGTGAGACCCAGTACTTC
CASSQEVTGSETQYF
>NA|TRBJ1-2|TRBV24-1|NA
TGTGCCACCAGTGACCCTGGACAGATCTATGGCTACACCTTC
CATSDPGQIYGYTF
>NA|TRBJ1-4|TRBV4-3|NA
TGCGCCAGCAGCCAAGATCGGGGGGAAAAACTGTTTTTT
CASSQDRGEKLFF
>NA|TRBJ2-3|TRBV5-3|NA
TGTGCCAGAAGCTTGGAGCCATTATCGGTCGGGGGTGCCATCACAGATACGCAGTATTTT
CARSLEPLSVGGAITDTQYF
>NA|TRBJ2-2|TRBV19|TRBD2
TGTGCCAGTAGTATTGGTAGCGGGGACACCGGGGAGCTGTTTTTT
CASSIGSGDTGELFF
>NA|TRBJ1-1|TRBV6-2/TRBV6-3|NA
TGTGCCAGCAGTTACTCATTCCCACGGGGGAACACTGAAGCTTTCTTT
CASSYSFPRGNTEAFF
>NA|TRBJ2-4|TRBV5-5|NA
TGTGCCAGCAGCCTGACTGCAGTAGAGAACTCGAACATTCAGTACTTC
CASSLTAVENSNIQYF
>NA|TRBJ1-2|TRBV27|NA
TGTGCCAGCAGTTTATCGGGCTCTTACTATGGCTACACCTTC
CASSLSGSYYGYTF
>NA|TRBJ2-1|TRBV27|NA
TGTGCCAGCAGTTTAGGGGCAGGGTACAATGAGCAGTTCTTC
CASSLGAGYNEQFF
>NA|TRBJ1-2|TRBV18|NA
TGTGCCAGCTCACCACTGATAGACTCGTACTATGGCTACACCTTC
CASSPLIDSYYGYTF
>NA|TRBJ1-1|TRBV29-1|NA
TGCAGCGTTGAAAACCCCGTCAGGGCTGAAGCTTTCTTT
CSVENPVRAEAFF
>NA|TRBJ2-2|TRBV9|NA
TGTGCCAGCAGAGAGGCTTTCGGGGGCACCGGGGAGCTGTTTTTT
CASREAFGGTGELFF
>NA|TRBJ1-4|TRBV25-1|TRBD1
TGTGCCAGCAGCCCTCCGACAGGGGAATTGAATGAAAAACTGTTTTTT
CASSPPTGELNEKLFF
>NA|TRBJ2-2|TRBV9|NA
TGTGCCAGCAGCGTAGCTATTCCTCACACCGGGGAGCTGTTTTTT
CASSVAIPHTGELFF
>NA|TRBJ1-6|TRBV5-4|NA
TGTGCCAGCACCCCTGGGGGGGGGTCCTATAATTCACCCCTCCACTTT
CASTPGGGSYNSPLHF
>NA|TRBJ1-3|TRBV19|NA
TGTGCCAGTAGTATACTTGGAAACACCATATATTTT
CASSILGNTIYF
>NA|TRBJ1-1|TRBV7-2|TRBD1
TGTGCCAGCAGCTTAGACGGGACAGGGGCTTACGCCGCTTTCTTT
CASSLDGTGAYAAFF
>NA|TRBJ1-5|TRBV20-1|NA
TGCAGTGCTTCTCCTATAGGGGCCCAGCATTTT
CSASPIGAQHF
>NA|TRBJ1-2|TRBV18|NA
TGTGCCAGCTCAGAACAGGAAAACTATGGCTACACCTTC
CASSEQENYGYTF
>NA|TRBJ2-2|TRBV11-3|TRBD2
TGTGCCAGCAGCTTCGGGACTAGCGGGGGGTACACACTATGTGGGGAGCTGTTTTTT
CASSFGTSGGYTLCGELFF
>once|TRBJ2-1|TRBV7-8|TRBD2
TGTGCCAGCAGCTTAGCTTTCACTAGCGGGGCCTCCTACAATGAGCAGTTCTTC
CASSLAFTSGASYNEQFF
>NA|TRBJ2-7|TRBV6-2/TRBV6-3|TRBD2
TGTGCCAGCAGTTATCAGCGGGGAAGCTACGAGCAGTACTTC
CASSYQRGSYEQYF
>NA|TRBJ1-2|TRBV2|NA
TGTGCCAGCAGAGGGCCTAGCCTAAGCGGCTACACCTTC
CASRGPSLSGYTF
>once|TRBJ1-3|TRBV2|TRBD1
TGTGCCAGCAGTATTCCACAGGGGGGCGGTGGAAACACCATATATTTT
CASSIPQGGGGNTIYF
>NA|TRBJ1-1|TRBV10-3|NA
TGTGCCATCAGTTTGGACGGGGACACTGAAGCTTTCTTT
CAISLDGDTEAFF
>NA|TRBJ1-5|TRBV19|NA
TGTGCCAGTAGTATAGATCTTGTGGGGGCAGGCCAGCCCCAGCATTTT
CASSIDLVGAGQPQHF
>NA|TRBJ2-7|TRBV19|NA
TGTGCCAGTACGTCCAGGGGGGCCTACGAGCAGTACTTC
CASTSRGAYEQYF
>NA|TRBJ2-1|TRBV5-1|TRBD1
TGCGCCAGCAGCTGGGGACAGGGGGCTGTCGTGGATGAGCAGTTCTTC
CASSWGQGAVVDEQFF
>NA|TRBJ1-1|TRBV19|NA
TGTGCCAGTAGTACATACAGGGAAACTGAAGCTTTCTTT
CASSTYRETEAFF
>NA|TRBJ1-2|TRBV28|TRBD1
TGTGCCAGCAGCATAAAGACAGGGCCCACCTATGGCTACACCTTC
CASSIKTGPTYGYTF